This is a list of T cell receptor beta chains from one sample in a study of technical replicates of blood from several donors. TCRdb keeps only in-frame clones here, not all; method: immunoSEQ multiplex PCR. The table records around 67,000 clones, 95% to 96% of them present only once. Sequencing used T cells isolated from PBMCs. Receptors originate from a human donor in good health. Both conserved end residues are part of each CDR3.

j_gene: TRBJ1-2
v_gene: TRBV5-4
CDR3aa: CASSSRDRGRGYTF

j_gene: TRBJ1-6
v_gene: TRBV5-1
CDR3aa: CASSLGQGDSPLHF

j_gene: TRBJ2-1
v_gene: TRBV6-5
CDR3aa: CASSYSGQGEQFF

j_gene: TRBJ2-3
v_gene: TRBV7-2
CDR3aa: CASSPRAAGATDTQYF

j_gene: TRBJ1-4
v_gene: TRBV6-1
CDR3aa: CASSGIWGGEKLFF

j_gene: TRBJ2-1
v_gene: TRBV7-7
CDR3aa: CASSSGLSTYNEQFF

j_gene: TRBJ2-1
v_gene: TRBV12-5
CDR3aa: CASGFGYNEQFF

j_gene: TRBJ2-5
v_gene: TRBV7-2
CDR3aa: CASSSRGRGGQETQYF

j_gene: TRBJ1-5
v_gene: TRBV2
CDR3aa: CASTVQGYQPQHF

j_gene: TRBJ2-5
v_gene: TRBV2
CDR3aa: CASRRDYQETQYF

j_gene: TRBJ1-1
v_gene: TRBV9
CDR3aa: CASSARGGNTEAFF

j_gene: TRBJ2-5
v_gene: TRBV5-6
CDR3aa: CASSLDSGLPSETQYF

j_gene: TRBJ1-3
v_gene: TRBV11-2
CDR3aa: CASSQLEDRGDGNTIYF

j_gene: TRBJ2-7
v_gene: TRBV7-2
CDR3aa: CASSFVGASFYEQYF

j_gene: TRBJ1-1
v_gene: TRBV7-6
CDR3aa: CASSYRDRGGDTEAFF

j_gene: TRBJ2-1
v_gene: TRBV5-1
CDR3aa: CASSSTGTSNNEQFF

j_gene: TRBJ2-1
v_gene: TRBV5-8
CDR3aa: CASSFAGSYNEQFF

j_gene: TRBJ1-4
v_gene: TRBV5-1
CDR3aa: CASSTRDLGEKLFF

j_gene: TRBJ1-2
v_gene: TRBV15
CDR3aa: CATSRDRGAGYGYTF

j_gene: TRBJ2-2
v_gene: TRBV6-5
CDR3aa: CASKRESGGELFF

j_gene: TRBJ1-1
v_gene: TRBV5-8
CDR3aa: CASRSLGGETEAFF

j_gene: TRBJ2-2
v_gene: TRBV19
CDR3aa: CASSSGTSGRAATGELFF

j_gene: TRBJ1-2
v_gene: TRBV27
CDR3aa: CASSLRGRGPYGYTF

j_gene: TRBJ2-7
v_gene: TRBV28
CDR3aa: CASSSYPLLYEQYF

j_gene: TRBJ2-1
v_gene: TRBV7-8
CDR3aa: CASSLDKQDNEQFF

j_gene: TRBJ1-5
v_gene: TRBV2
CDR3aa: CASSEGQTNQPQHF